This is a list of T cell receptor beta chains from one sample in a study of monozygotic twins with cystic fibrosis. This table comes from immunoSEQ multiplex PCR, and its TCRdb copy is limited to in-frame clones, with some not included. Altogether about 35,000 clones are present, under 70% being singletons, with the ten largest covering under 0.9%. Specimen: blood. All receptors come from a girl under 18 with cystic fibrosis. Both conserved end residues are part of each CDR3. A D gene is named only where the DNA matches it firmly. Expanded clones get a size class; other rows say once, few or many, or leave the size out.

>NA|TRBD2|TRBJ2-5|TRBV2
TGTGCCAGCCAGTGGTCTAGCGGGAGGGAGACCCAGTACTTC
CASQWSSGRETQYF
>NA|TRBD1|TRBJ1-1|TRBV7-6
TGTGCCAGCAGCAAAGACCAGGGGGCCTACACTGAAGCTTTCTTT
CASSKDQGAYTEAFF
>few|NA|TRBJ1-1|TRBV5-6
TGTGCCAGCAGCTTGGTGCAGTCCGACCACACTGAAGCTTTCTTT
CASSLVQSDHTEAFF
>NA|NA|TRBJ2-1|TRBV4-1
TGCGCCAGCAGCCCACTGGTGGGGACTTGGGGGAACAATGAGCAGTTCTTC
CASSPLVGTWGNNEQFF
>NA|TRBD2|TRBJ2-5|TRBV5-4
TGTGCCAGCAGCCCCCGGGGCGGGAGGGGGTATGAGACCCAGTACTTC
CASSPRGGRGYETQYF
>NA|NA|TRBJ1-1|TRBV6-4
TGTGCCAAGTCACCGGGCACTGAAGCTTTCTTT
CAKSPGTEAFF
>few|TRBD2|TRBJ2-2|TRBV7-9
TGTGCCAGCAGCCGACGACTAGCGGGAAGTATCGGGGAGCTGTTTTTT
CASSRRLAGSIGELFF
>NA|NA|TRBJ2-2|TRBV6-6
TGTGCCAGCAGTTACTCGATGCTCGGGGAGCTGTTTTTT
CASSYSMLGELFF
>few|TRBD1|TRBJ1-2|TRBV7-9
TGTGCCAGCAGCTCTCGACAGGGGCCAGCTAACTATGGCTACACCTTC
CASSSRQGPANYGYTF
>NA|NA|TRBJ2-3|TRBV5-1
TGCGCCAGCAGCTCTATCACAGATACGCAGTATTTT
CASSSITDTQYF
>NA|TRBD2|TRBJ2-1|TRBV2
TGTGCCAGCAGTGAGGCTAGCGGAGACAATGAGCAGTTCTTC
CASSEASGDNEQFF
>NA|TRBD2|TRBJ2-1|TRBV9
TGTGCCAGCAGCGCCACTAGCGGGAGGGCCGATGAGCAGTTCTTC
CASSATSGRADEQFF
>NA|TRBD1|TRBJ1-5|TRBV4-1
TGCGCCAGCAGCCCGACCCGGACAGGGGGCCCTTATAGCAATCAGCCCCAGCATTTT
CASSPTRTGGPYSNQPQHF
>NA|TRBD1|TRBJ1-4|TRBV5-1
TGCGCCAGCAGCTTATACAGGGGAACTAATGAAAAACTGTTTTTT
CASSLYRGTNEKLFF
>NA|NA|TRBJ2-7|TRBV28
TGTGCCAGCAGTTCGGGGACGCGTGCCTACGAGCAGTACTTC
CASSSGTRAYEQYF
>NA|NA|TRBJ1-1|TRBV27
TGTGCCAGCAGTTTAAGCCCGGGGCTCGGCACTGAAGCTTTCTTT
CASSLSPGLGTEAFF
>NA|TRBD2|TRBJ2-7|TRBV13
TGTGCCAGCAGCTACGGAGCGGGAGTCGCCCACGAGCAGTACTTC
CASSYGAGVAHEQYF
>NA|NA|TRBJ1-1|TRBV5-1
TGCGCCAGCAGCTCGAGGACGGATCTAAACACTGAAGCTTTCTTT
CASSSRTDLNTEAFF
>NA|TRBD1|TRBJ1-1|TRBV25-1
TGTGCCAGCAGTGTGATAAGGGGGCGGGAAGGGGTTGAAGCTTTCTTT
CASSVIRGREGVEAFF
>NA|NA|TRBJ1-2|TRBV7-2
TGTGCCAGCAGCTGGGGCGTTACAGGGTACTATGGCTACACCTTC
CASSWGVTGYYGYTF
>NA|NA|TRBJ2-1|TRBV11-3
TGTGCCAGCAGCTTAGGAGCTAGTGAGCAGTTCTTC
CASSLGASEQFF
>few|TRBD1|TRBJ1-1|TRBV29-1
TGCAGCGTTGTGGACAGGGGAGGTAACACTGAAGCTTTCTTT
CSVVDRGGNTEAFF
>NA|NA|TRBJ1-2|TRBV5-1
TGCGCCAGCAGCTTGGACAGGGTGGGGCCTCTCCATGGCTACACCTTC
CASSLDRVGPLHGYTF
>few|NA|TRBJ1-5|TRBV5-1
TGCGCCAGCAGCTTGGCCGCGAATCAGCCCCAGCATTTT
CASSLAANQPQHF
>NA|NA|TRBJ2-3|TRBV27
TGTGCCAGCAGCTTCCTCCGGGGTAGCACAGATACGCAGTATTTT
CASSFLRGSTDTQYF
>NA|TRBD1|TRBJ1-2|TRBV7-2
TGTGCCAGCAGCCCCTGGACAGGTTCTAACTATGGCTACACCTTC
CASSPWTGSNYGYTF
>few|TRBD1|TRBJ2-2|TRBV11-2
TGTGCCAGCGGAACAGGGGCCTACACCGGGGAGCTGTTTTTT
CASGTGAYTGELFF
>NA|TRBD1|TRBJ2-7|TRBV9
TGTGCCAGCAGCGAGGGGACAGGGGATAACTACGAGCAGTACTTC
CASSEGTGDNYEQYF
>few|NA|TRBJ2-3|TRBV19
TGTGCCAGTAGTAGAGCTGATACGCAGTATTTT
CASSRADTQYF
>NA|TRBD1|TRBJ1-2|TRBV29-1
TGCAGCGTCCGGGACAGCCATAACTATGGCTACACCTTC
CSVRDSHNYGYTF
>NA|TRBD2|TRBJ2-3|TRBV4-1
TGCGCCAGCAGCCAAGGGGTACCCGGCGGACTAGCGGGAGTTGCAGATACGCAGTATTTT
CASSQGVPGGLAGVADTQYF
>NA|NA|TRBJ1-3|TRBV11-2
TGTGCCAGCAGCCGCGTTGGAAACACCATATATTTT
CASSRVGNTIYF
>NA|TRBD1|TRBJ2-5|TRBV5-6
TGTGCCAGCAGCCAGGGACAGGAAGAGACCCAGTACTTC
CASSQGQEETQYF
>NA|TRBD2|TRBJ2-5|TRBV4-1
TGCGCCAGCAGCCAAGGCCTAGCGGGGATGTACCAAGAGACCCAGTACTTC
CASSQGLAGMYQETQYF
>NA|NA|TRBJ1-1|TRBV30
TGTGCCTGGAGTCCCCTCGTCAGCTTTGAAGCTTTCTTT
CAWSPLVSFEAFF
>few|TRBD1|TRBJ1-1|TRBV2
TGTGCCAGCAGTAGGACAGGGTCAATGAACACTGAAGCTTTCTTT
CASSRTGSMNTEAFF
>NA|NA|TRBJ1-1|TRBV19
TGTGCCAGTAGTACCCGCGGGTCGGGGACTGAAGCTTTCTTT
CASSTRGSGTEAFF
>NA|NA|TRBJ2-5|TRBV9
TGTGCCAGCAGCAGGACCTCCCAAGAGACCCAGTACTTC
CASSRTSQETQYF
>NA|NA|TRBJ2-1|TRBV5-6
TGTGCCAGCAGACCAGAGGGCGTGTTAAGTAGTGAGCAGTTCTTC
CASRPEGVLSSEQFF
>NA|NA|TRBJ1-3|TRBV6-6
TGTGCCAGCAGTTACGGGGTCCTCTCTGGAAACACCATATATTTT
CASSYGVLSGNTIYF
>NA|NA|TRBJ2-1|TRBV29-1
TGCAGCGTTGAAGATATATGGGTCCGGCAGTTCTTC
CSVEDIWVRQFF
>NA|NA|TRBJ2-2|TRBV9
TGTGCCAGCAGCCCCAGACCCGGGAACACCGGGGAGCTGTTTTTT
CASSPRPGNTGELFF
>few|TRBD1|TRBJ1-5|TRBV4-1
TGCGCCAGCAGCCAGGAAGAACAGGGGGCAGGTCAGCCCCAGCATTTT
CASSQEEQGAGQPQHF
>NA|NA|TRBJ1-2|TRBV2
TGTGCCAGCAGTGCACAGCCGATACGTAACTATGGCTACACCTTC
CASSAQPIRNYGYTF
>NA|NA|TRBJ1-1|TRBV28
TGTGCCATCACGTCGGGGGTGGGCACTGAAGCTTTCTTT
CAITSGVGTEAFF
>NA|NA|TRBJ2-7|TRBV6-5
TGTGCCAGCCTAGAGGCGGGACGCTACGAGCAGTACTTC
CASLEAGRYEQYF
>few|NA|TRBJ1-1|TRBV4-1
TGCGCCAGCAGCCAAGCCCCGGACAGAGAAGCTTTCTTT
CASSQAPDREAFF
>NA|NA|TRBJ1-2|TRBV29-1
TGCAGCGTGTGGGGCGGCTATGGCTACACCTTC
CSVWGGYGYTF
>NA|TRBD1|TRBJ1-4|TRBV9
TGTGCCAGCAGCCCCCAGGGGGCAGGTGAAAAACTGTTTTTT
CASSPQGAGEKLFF